One and the same sample provided the 32 T cell receptor beta chains below, sequenced in a study of blood T cell repertoires in COVID-19. Sequenced by immunoSEQ multiplex PCR; TCRdb stores in-frame clones only, minus some. Here the sample spans approximately 99,000 clones, 86% being singletons. Sequenced material: peripheral blood. The receptors derive from a woman aged 55-70 years in a cohort sampled during active or convalescent COVID-19.

The J gene is TRBJ2-3, the V gene TRBV6-1, with a possible D match to TRBD2 (6 bases). The CDR3 extends over 14 amino acids. Trimming removed 2 bases at V and 6 bases at J, with 12 bases between. Germline CDR1 MNHNS, CDR2 SASEGT. The CDR3 region has the DNA TGTGCCAGCAGTGAAAGGAGCGGGTGGGATACGCAGTATTTT. It codes for CASSERSGWDTQYF.

This clone came up a few times. In DNA, the CDR3 is TGTGCCACCCGAACAGGGGGCGGCTATGGCTACACCTTC. Its translation: CATRTGGGYGYTF. The chain is built from TRBV28 and TRBJ1-2; 9 bases are a match to TRBD1. The V gene end was trimmed by 10 bases and the J gene end by 4 bases; junction bases not matched to a gene: 7. The CDR3 loop spans 13 amino acids. The germline CDR1 and CDR2 sequences are MDHEN and SYDVKM.

This chain joins TRBV19 and TRBJ2-7, with 10 nucleotides matching TRBD1. The trim removed 1 base at V and 1 base at J, leaving 4 bases unmatched. Germline V gene sequence: CDR1 LNHDA, CDR2 SQIVND (reference sequence). The CDR3 has 16 residues. The DNA for the CDR3 is TGTGCCAGTAGTATAGTTCCGGGACAGGGGTCCTACGAGCAGTACTTC. It is translated as CASSIVPGQGSYEQYF. The whole variable domain, remainder taken from reference TRBV19 and TRBJ2-7, is DGGITQSPKYLFRKEGQNVTLSCEQNLNHDAMYWYRQDPGQGLRLIYYSQIVNDFQKGDIAEGYSVSREKKESFPLTVTSAQKNPTAFYLCASSIVPGQGSYEQYFGPGTRLTVT.

This chain connects TRBV7-2 to TRBJ2-3, with 7 nucleotides matching TRBD1. CDR3 length: 16 amino acids. With V trimmed by 9 bases and J by 2 bases, 14 bases remained unmatched. Germline assignment: CDR1 SGHTA and CDR2 FQGNSA. The CDR3 nucleotides are TGTGCCAGACAGAGGGGGCGAAGGGGAGCCACAGATACGCAGTATTTT. The encoded protein is CARQRGRRGATDTQYF.

The chain employs TRBV7-3 and TRBJ2-1; TRBD2 matches 7 bases. Germline V gene sequence: CDR1 SGHTA, CDR2 FQGTGA. CDR3 size: 16 residues. The V segment lost 5 bases and the J segment 4 bases; nucleotides outside the gene matches: 11. The CDR3 sequence: CASSPFPGTTYNEQFF. The CDR3 DNA sequence: TGTGCCAGCAGCCCCTTTCCCGGGACTACTTACAATGAGCAGTTCTTC.

The rearrangement links TRBV24-1 to TRBJ2-5; 12 bases are a match to TRBD2. CDR3 length equals 17 residues. CDR1 and CDR2 (germline): KGHDR, SFDVKD. The trim removed 5 bases at V and 2 bases at J, leaving 8 bases unmatched. The DNA of the CDR3 is TGTGCCACCAGTGGACTAGCGGGAGCGAGGGGACAAGAGACCCAGTACTTC. Translation: CATSGLAGARGQETQYF.

The chain has TRBV3-1 (or the pseudogene TRBV3-2) and TRBJ1-2; D not resolved. This CDR3 spans 18 amino acids. Germline V CDR1 and CDR2: LGHDT, YNNKEL (reference sequence). The ends were cut back, 2 bases at V and 3 bases at J, with 22 bases in the middle. The CDR3 DNA reads TGTGCCAGCAGCCAACAAGTGGCGGGGATGGGGTATGACTATGGCTACACCTTC. It encodes CASSQQVAGMGYDYGYTF.

A few counts support this clone. This chain links TRBV11-1 with TRBJ2-7, with 7 bases aligning to TRBD1. This CDR3 contains 14 residues. The V gene end was trimmed by 0 bases and the J gene end by 5 bases; junction bases not matched to a gene: 4. Germline V gene data show CDR1 as SGHAT and CDR2 as FQDESV (reference sequence). This CDR3 reads CASSLATGSDEQYF. CDR3 nucleotide sequence: TGTGCCAGCAGCTTAGCGACAGGGTCGGACGAGCAGTACTTC.

V and J are TRBV2 and TRBJ1-2; D is perhaps TRBD1 (6 bases). Deletions cut 2 bases from V and 3 bases from J, with 10 bases between. This CDR3 is 14 amino acids long. Germline CDR1 is SNHLY and CDR2 is FYNNEI. DNA of the CDR3: TGTGCCAGCAGTGAACGGCCAGGGGACTATGGCTACACCTTC. This sequence encodes CASSERPGDYGYTF.

This chain links TRBV3-1 (or the pseudogene TRBV3-2) with TRBJ1-4; tentative D call: TRBD1 (6 bases). There are 13 residues in the CDR3. V gave up 1 base and J gave up 9 bases, with 9 bases separating them. Germline lookup yields CDR1 LGHDT and CDR2 YNNKEL (reference sequence). This CDR3 reads CASSQGDRKKLFF. CDR3 nucleotide sequence: TGTGCCAGCAGCCAAGGAGACAGGAAAAAACTGTTTTTT.

The chain uses TRBV19 and TRBJ2-2; 7 bases map to TRBD1. With V trimmed by 3 bases and J by 6 bases, 4 bases remained unmatched. Germline assignment: CDR1 LNHDA and CDR2 SQIVND (reference sequence). This CDR3 comprises 14 residues. In DNA, the CDR3 is TGTGCCAGTAGTATCCAGACAGGGTCCGGGGAGCTGTTTTTT. Translation: CASSIQTGSGELFF. The full variable domain, with the rest looked up from reference TRBV19 and TRBJ2-2, is DGGITQSPKYLFRKEGQNVTLSCEQNLNHDAMYWYRQDPGQGLRLIYYSQIVNDFQKGDIAEGYSVSREKKESFPLTVTSAQKNPTAFYLCASSIQTGSGELFFGEGSRLTVL.

The sample holds a few counts of this clone. The chain employs TRBV5-5 and TRBJ2-1, with 11 bases aligning to TRBD2. The germline gives CDR1 SGHKS, CDR2 YYEKEE (reference sequence). This CDR3 region has 14 residues. V gave up 6 bases and J gave up 4 bases; unmatched junction bases: 3. The CDR3 protein is CASILAGVYNEQFF. Written as DNA, the CDR3 is TGTGCCAGCATACTAGCGGGGGTTTACAATGAGCAGTTCTTC.

In regard to this clone: The identical CDR3 is also encoded by other nucleotide sequences in the sample. The chain is built from TRBV4-1 and TRBJ1-3; D is ambiguous. The CDR3 has 15 residues. V was cut by 6 bases and J by 0 bases, with 12 bases left in between. Germline V lookup: CDR1 MGHRA, CDR2 YSYEKL. CDR3 nucleotide sequence: TGCGCCAGCAGTGGCAGGTACCTCTCTGGAAACACCATATATTTT. It specifies CASSGRYLSGNTIYF.

The chain recombines TRBV7-9 with TRBJ1-5; D call uncertain. The germline V and J ends were trimmed by 3 bases and 1 base, with 7 bases remaining between them. The V gene's germline CDR1 is SEHNR and CDR2 FQNEAQ (reference sequence). This CDR3 comprises 14 residues. DNA of the CDR3: TGTGCCAGCAGCTTTGAAACAAGCAATCAGCCCCAGCATTTT. It yields the protein CASSFETSNQPQHF. The full variable domain, in which reference TRBV7-9 and TRBJ1-5 provide the parts outside the CDR3, is DTGVSQNPRHKITKRGQNVTFRCDPISEHNRLYWYRQTLGQGPEFLTYFQNEAQLEKSRLLSDRFSAERPKGSFSTLEIQRTEQGDSAMYLCASSFETSNQPQHFGDGTRLSIL.

The V gene is TRBV19, the J gene TRBJ1-3; no definite D call. Trimming removed 6 bases from V and 1 base from J, with 10 bases in between. The CDR3 covers 14 residues. Germline V gene lookup returns CDR1 LNHDA and CDR2 SQIVND (reference sequence). CDR3 region: CASSPAPSGNTIYF. The DNA of the CDR3 is TGTGCCAGTAGCCCTGCGCCGTCTGGAAACACCATATATTTT. The full variable domain, completed using reference TRBV19 and TRBJ1-3, is DGGITQSPKYLFRKEGQNVTLSCEQNLNHDAMYWYRQDPGQGLRLIYYSQIVNDFQKGDIAEGYSVSREKKESFPLTVTSAQKNPTAFYLCASSPAPSGNTIYFGEGSWLTVV.

CDR3 region: CASSLNQVSSYNEQFF. For the CDR3, the DNA is TGTGCCAGCAGCTTAAACCAGGTGAGCTCCTACAATGAGCAGTTCTTC. V gene TRBV11-3 combines with J gene TRBJ2-1; no clear D. The V gene's germline CDR1 is SGHNT and CDR2 YENEEA. This CDR3 contains 16 residues. The ends were cut back, 2 bases at V and 0 bases at J, with 11 bases in the middle.

This rearrangement joins TRBV2 to TRBJ2-4; maybe TRBD2 (5 bases). V dropped 0 bases and J dropped 0 bases, with 12 bases sitting between them. Germline CDR1 is SNHLY and CDR2 is FYNNEI. The CDR3 has 17 amino acids. The DNA for the CDR3 is TGTGCCAGCAGTGAAGCGCGGGCACTAGGAGCCAAAAACATTCAGTACTTC. This encodes CASSEARALGAKNIQYF.

V is TRBV11-3 and J is TRBJ1-1, with D uncertain. The CDR3 covers 13 residues. Trimming removed 5 bases at V and 0 bases at J, with 7 bases between. CDR1 SGHNT and CDR2 YENEEA come from the germline V gene. Here the CDR3 DNA reads TGTGCCAGCAGCCCGGGATTGAACACTGAAGCTTTCTTT. This encodes CASSPGLNTEAFF.

The gene calls are TRBV29-1 and TRBJ2-7; 10 bases are shared with TRBD1. The CDR3 spans 14 residues. Germline CDR1 SQVTM, CDR2 ANQGSEA. The V and J ends lost 6 bases and 5 bases, in that order; junction bases with no gene match: 10. The CDR3 region is CSVLITGTGDEQYF. For the CDR3, the DNA is TGCAGCGTCCTTATTACCGGGACAGGGGACGAGCAGTACTTC.

Only a few counts were recorded for this clone. This chain links TRBV7-9 with TRBJ1-2, with 8 bases fitting TRBD1. V dropped 1 base and J dropped 4; count of bases not matched to a gene: 5. CDR1 is SEHNR and CDR2 is FQNEAQ in the germline V gene (reference sequence). The CDR3 consists of 15 residues. As DNA, the CDR3 is TGTGCCAGCAGCTTAGGACAGGGGTGGGCCTATGGCTACACCTTC. This gives the protein CASSLGQGWAYGYTF.

The V and J genes are TRBV2 and TRBJ1-1, with TRBD1 identical over 8 bases. Losses at the gene ends were 5 bases for V and 4 bases for J; bases not matched to a gene: 9. Germline V CDR1 and CDR2: SNHLY, FYNNEI. The CDR3 has 15 amino acids. In nucleotides, the CDR3 is TGTGCCAGCAGTTTAAGGACAGGGTTGGGCACTGAAGCTTTCTTT. Protein sequence: CASSLRTGLGTEAFF.

This clone was counted only a few times. V is TRBV7-9 and J is TRBJ2-2; D is perhaps TRBD1 (6 bases). Germline loops: CDR1 SEHNR, CDR2 FQNEAQ (reference sequence). This CDR3 contains 13 residues. The germline V and J ends were trimmed by 6 bases and 1 base, with 6 bases remaining between them. CDR3 nucleotides: TGTGCCAGCAGACAGGGGAACACCGGGGAGCTGTTTTTT. Protein: CASRQGNTGELFF.

The chain couples TRBV7-3 to TRBJ2-5; 7 nucleotides line up with TRBD1. The germline gives CDR1 SGHTA, CDR2 FQGTGA. V was pared by 2 bases and J by 7 bases, with 4 bases of the junction left unmatched. The CDR3 spans 13 residues. In DNA, the CDR3 is TGTGCCAGCAGCTTAGGACAGGATGGGACCCAGTACTTC. It is translated as CASSLGQDGTQYF.

This clone was counted a few times. The chain combines TRBV2 with TRBJ1-1; D uncertain. Germline CDR1 SNHLY, CDR2 FYNNEI. Trimming cost V 10 bases and J 1 base, with 10 bases left between them. The CDR3 sequence is 12 residues long. CDR3 sequence reads: CATEVRNTEAFF. CDR3 sequence (DNA): TGTGCCACCGAGGTAAGGAACACTGAAGCTTTCTTT.

The chain couples TRBV9 to TRBJ2-3; TRBD2 is a possible D gene (5 bases). Germline CDR1 is SGDLS and CDR2 is YYNGEE. V lost 0 bases and J lost 2, with 13 bases in between. This CDR3 is built from 16 residues. The CDR3 protein is CASSVGAAGATDTQYF. The CDR3 bases are TGTGCCAGCAGCGTAGGTGCGGCGGGCGCCACAGATACGCAGTATTTT.

This clone was observed a single time. The rearrangement joins TRBV6-5 to TRBJ2-5; 9 bases are shared with TRBD2. The J segment lost 3 bases and the V segment lost 2 bases, leaving 7 bases of the junction unmatched. The CDR3 has 16 amino acids. Germline V gives CDR1 MNHEY, CDR2 SVGAGI. CDR3 bases: TGTGCCAGCAGTTACGGAGCGGGGGGTCGTAAAGAGACCCAGTACTTC. It specifies CASSYGAGGRKETQYF.

The chain employs TRBV4-1 and TRBJ2-7; 8 bases align to TRBD1. This CDR3 is built from 14 residues. Trimming took 0 bases from V and 9 from J; bases not matched to a gene: 7. Germline V gene data show CDR1 as MGHRA and CDR2 as YSYEKL. Here the CDR3 reads CASSQDEDRERQYF. The CDR3 DNA sequence: TGCGCCAGCAGCCAAGACGAGGACAGGGAAAGGCAGTACTTC.

The chain uses TRBV29-1 and TRBJ1-1; tentatively, D is TRBD1 (5 bases). The V gene lost 6 bases and the J gene lost 1 base, with 18 bases spanning the gap. CDR3 length: 15 amino acids. Germline CDR1 SQVTM, CDR2 ANQGSEA. In DNA, the CDR3 is TGCAGCGTGGAACCCGGGGGGAAGCGGAACACTGAAGCTTTCTTT. Its translation is CSVEPGGKRNTEAFF.

This chain joins TRBV21-1 and TRBJ2-1; the D segment call TRBD2 is taken from the table without a DNA check. TRBV21-1 is a pseudogene segment. This CDR3 is 18 amino acids long. The CDR3 reads CASSKAALALRSYNEQFF. The CDR3, as DNA: TGTGCCAGCAGCAAAGCAGCCCTTGCCTTGAGGTCCTACAATGAGCAGTTCTTC.

CDR3 DNA sequence: TGTGCCAGCAGTAGGACAGGGCACAGTGGCAATCAGCCCCAGCATTTT. Its protein product is CASSRTGHSGNQPQHF. The chain carries TRBV7-2 and TRBJ1-5; 8 bases agree with TRBD1. The CDR3 extends over 16 amino acids. The V segment lost 6 bases and the J segment 2 bases; nucleotides outside the gene matches: 9. CDR1 and CDR2 (germline): SGHTA, FQGNSA.

This chain joins TRBV2 and TRBJ2-2; D is perhaps TRBD1 (6 bases). V gave up 8 bases and J gave up 0 bases, with 10 bases separating them. The V gene's germline CDR1 is SNHLY and CDR2 FYNNEI. The CDR3 totals 14 residues. The CDR3 region is CASGGQSNTGELFF. For the CDR3, the DNA is TGTGCCAGCGGCGGACAGTCGAACACCGGGGAGCTGTTTTTT.

As DNA, the CDR3 is TGTGCCAGCAGCTTTATAGGGGCGACCGGGGATACGCAGTATTTT. Amino acids: CASSFIGATGDTQYF. The chain links TRBV7-3 to TRBJ2-3, with a tentative D call TRBD1 (5 bases). Germline V gene lookup returns CDR1 SGHTA and CDR2 FQGTGA. The CDR3 covers 15 residues. V dropped 3 bases and J dropped 6 bases, with 16 bases sitting between them. Full variable domain (remainder filled in from reference TRBV7-3 and TRBJ2-3): GAGVSQTPSNKVTEKGKYVELRCDPISGHTALYWYRQSLGQGPEFLIYFQGTGAADDSGLPNDRFFAVRPEGSVSTLKIQRTERGDSAVYLCASSFIGATGDTQYFGPGTRLTVL.